The clone carrying this T cell receptor beta chain was picked up many times. Its antigen is not identified. This sample is drawn from a study of breast tumors, draining lymph nodes, adjacent tissues. Study-wide results and limits: Tumor repertoires ranked between lymph nodes and nontumor tissue in diversity, with V and J gene preferences. Luminal-like breast cancer showed significantly greater tumor-nontumor repertoire similarity than basal-like breast cancer did.

MiXCR, applied by TCRdb to the multiplex PCR reads, yields one record per CDR3 protein. The data contain nearly 110,000 distinct CDR3 sequences, around 30% of them singletons. Breast cancer patients provided tissue from their axillary draining lymph nodes. Losses at the gene ends were 7 bases for V and 5 bases for J; bases not matched to a gene: 11. The germline CDR1 and CDR2 sequences are SGDLS and YYNGEE. The length of the CDR3 is 14 residues. V usage is TRBV9 and J usage is TRBJ2-5, with 7 bases lining up with TRBD2. This clonotype was obtained from a female donor with breast cancer. Some clones in this sample may be carry-over from other donors' samples. The material sequenced was axillary lymph node tissue. The CDR3 region is CASAPGGWSETQYF. CDR3 bases: TGTGCCAGCGCCCCGGGAGGATGGTCGGAGACCCAGTACTTC.